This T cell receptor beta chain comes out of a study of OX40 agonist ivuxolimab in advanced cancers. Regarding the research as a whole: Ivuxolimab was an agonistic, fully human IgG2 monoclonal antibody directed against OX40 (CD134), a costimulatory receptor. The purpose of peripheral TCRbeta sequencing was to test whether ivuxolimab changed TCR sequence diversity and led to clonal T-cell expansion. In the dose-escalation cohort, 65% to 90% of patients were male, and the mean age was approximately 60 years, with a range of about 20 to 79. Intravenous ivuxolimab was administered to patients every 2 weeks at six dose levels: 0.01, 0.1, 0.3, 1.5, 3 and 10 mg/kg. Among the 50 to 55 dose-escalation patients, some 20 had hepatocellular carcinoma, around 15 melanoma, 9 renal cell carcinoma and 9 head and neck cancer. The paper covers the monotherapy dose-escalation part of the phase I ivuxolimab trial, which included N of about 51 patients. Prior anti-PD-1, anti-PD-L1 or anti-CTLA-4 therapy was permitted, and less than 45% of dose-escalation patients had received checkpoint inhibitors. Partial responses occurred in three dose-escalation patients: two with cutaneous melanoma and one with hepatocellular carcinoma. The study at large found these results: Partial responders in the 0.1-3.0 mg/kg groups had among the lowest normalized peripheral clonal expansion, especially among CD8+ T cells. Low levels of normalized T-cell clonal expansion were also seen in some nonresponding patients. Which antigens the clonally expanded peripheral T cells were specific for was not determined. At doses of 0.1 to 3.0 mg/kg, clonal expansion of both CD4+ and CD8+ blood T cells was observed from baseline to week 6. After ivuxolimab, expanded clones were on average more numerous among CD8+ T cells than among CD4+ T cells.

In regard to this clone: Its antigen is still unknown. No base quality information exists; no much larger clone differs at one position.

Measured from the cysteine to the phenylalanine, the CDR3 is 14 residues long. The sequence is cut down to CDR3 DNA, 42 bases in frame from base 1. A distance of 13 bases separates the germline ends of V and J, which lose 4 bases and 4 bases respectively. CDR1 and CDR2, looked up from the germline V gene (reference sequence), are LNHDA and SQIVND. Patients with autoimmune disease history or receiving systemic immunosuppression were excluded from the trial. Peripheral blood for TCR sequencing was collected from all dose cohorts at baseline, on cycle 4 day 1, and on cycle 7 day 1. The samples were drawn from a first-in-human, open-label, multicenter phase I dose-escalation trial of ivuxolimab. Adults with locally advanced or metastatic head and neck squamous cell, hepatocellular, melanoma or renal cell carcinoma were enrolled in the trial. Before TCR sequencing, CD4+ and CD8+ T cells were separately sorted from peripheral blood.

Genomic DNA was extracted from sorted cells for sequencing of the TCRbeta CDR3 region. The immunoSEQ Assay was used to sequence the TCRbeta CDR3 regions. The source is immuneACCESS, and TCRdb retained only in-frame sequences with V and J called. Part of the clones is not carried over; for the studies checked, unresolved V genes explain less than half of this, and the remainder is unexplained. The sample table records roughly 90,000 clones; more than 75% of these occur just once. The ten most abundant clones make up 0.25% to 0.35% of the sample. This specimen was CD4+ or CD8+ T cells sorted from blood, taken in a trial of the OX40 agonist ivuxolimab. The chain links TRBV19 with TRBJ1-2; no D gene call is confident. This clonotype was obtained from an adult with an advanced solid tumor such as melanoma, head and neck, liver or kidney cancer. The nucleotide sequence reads TGTGCCAGTAGTAATCCGGACGGGATCTATGGCTACACCTTC. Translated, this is CASSNPDGIYGYTF. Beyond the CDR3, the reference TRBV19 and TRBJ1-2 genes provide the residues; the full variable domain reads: DGGITQSPKYLFRKEGQNVTLSCEQNLNHDAMYWYRQDPGQGLRLIYYSQIVNDFQKGDIAEGYSVSREKKESFPLTVTSAQKNPTAFYLCASSNPDGIYGYTFGSGTRLTVV.